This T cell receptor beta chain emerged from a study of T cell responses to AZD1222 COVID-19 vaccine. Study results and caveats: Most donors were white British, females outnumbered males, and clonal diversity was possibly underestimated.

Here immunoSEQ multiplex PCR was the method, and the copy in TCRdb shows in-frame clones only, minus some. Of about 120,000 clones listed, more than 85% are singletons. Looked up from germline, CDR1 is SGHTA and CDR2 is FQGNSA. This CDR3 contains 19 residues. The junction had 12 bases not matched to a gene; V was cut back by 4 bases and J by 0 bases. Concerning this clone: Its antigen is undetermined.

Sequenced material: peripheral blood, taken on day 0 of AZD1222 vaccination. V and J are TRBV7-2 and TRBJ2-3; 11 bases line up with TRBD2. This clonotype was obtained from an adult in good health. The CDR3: CASSSISGRAPTSTDTQYF. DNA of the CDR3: TGTGCCAGCAGCTCAATTAGCGGGAGGGCCCCTACTAGCACAGATACGCAGTATTTT.